This is a list of T cell receptor beta chains from one sample in a study of blood T cell repertoires in COVID-19. Clones were sequenced by immunoSEQ multiplex PCR, and TCRdb holds only the in-frame ones, with some missing. The sample has around 300,000 clones; roughly 91% are singletons. What was sequenced was PBMCs or T cells enriched from blood (not recorded which). The source is a woman aged 60-70 years who had recovered from COVID-19. Each CDR3 is given with its conserved first and last residue. Fields, in order: clone size, V gene, J gene, D gene, CDR3 DNA, CDR3 protein. The D gene is left open where the match is weak. The size entry is marked missing in some rows and otherwise reads once, few, many or a size class.

>-|TRBV28|TRBJ2-1|TRBD2
TGTGCCAGCAGCCTAGCGGGAGGGCCCAATGAGCAGTTCTTC
CASSLAGGPNEQFF
>-|TRBV7-2|TRBJ1-2|-
TGTGCCAGCAGCCTAAATATGTATGGCTACACCTTC
CASSLNMYGYTF
>few|TRBV28|TRBJ1-2|-
TGTGCCAGCCAAGACAGAGGATATGGCTACACCTTC
CASQDRGYGYTF
>-|TRBV2|TRBJ1-4|TRBD1
TGTGCCAGCAGTGAATGGACAGGGGGTTTGGCTAATGAAAAACTGTTTTTT
CASSEWTGGLANEKLFF
>-|TRBV27|TRBJ2-3|-
TGTGCCAGCAGTTCTCATGTGGAGGGGGCAGGGACAGATACGCAGTATTTT
CASSSHVEGAGTDTQYF
>once|TRBV6-1|TRBJ2-1|TRBD2
TGTGCCAGCAGTGAAGCGCTTGGCGGGGGGAACAATGAGCAGTTCTTC
CASSEALGGGNNEQFF
>-|TRBV11-2|TRBJ1-2|-
TGTGCCAGCAGCTTCGGGTTGGTGGGCTACACCTTC
CASSFGLVGYTF
>-|TRBV5-1|TRBJ2-4|-
TGCGCCAGCAGGGGGCCCCCCAAAAACATTCAGTACTTC
CASRGPPKNIQYF
>-|TRBV7-8|TRBJ2-1|TRBD2
TGTGCCAGCAGCTTAGCTGCTAGCGGAAACAATGAGCAGTTCTTC
CASSLAASGNNEQFF
>-|TRBV2|TRBJ2-1|TRBD2
TGTGCCAGCAGTCTTCTACTAGCGGAATTTAATGAGCAGTTCTTC
CASSLLLAEFNEQFF
>-|TRBV5-1|TRBJ2-5|TRBD2
TGCGCCAGCAGCTTGGGGGAGGGCGCAGAGACCCAGTACTTC
CASSLGEGAETQYF
>-|TRBV30|TRBJ1-4|-
TGTGCCTGGAGTGTAACTAGGGCGGGCGAAAAACTGTTTTTT
CAWSVTRAGEKLFF
>-|TRBV30|TRBJ1-1|-
TGTGCCTGGAGTGTACGGGGTAAAGATCCGGCTTTCTTT
CAWSVRGKDPAFF
>-|TRBV3-1/TRBV3-2|TRBJ1-4|-
TGTGCCAGCAGCCAAGATAACAGGGCCGCAACTAATGAAAAACTGTTTTTT
CASSQDNRAATNEKLFF
>many|TRBV29-1|TRBJ2-1|-
TGCAGCGTGAAGCGCCTATACAATGAGCAGTTCTTC
CSVKRLYNEQFF
>few|TRBV14|TRBJ2-1|-
TGTGCCAGCAGCCGACAGACCTACAATGAGCAGTTCTTC
CASSRQTYNEQFF
>-|TRBV15|TRBJ2-2|-
TGTGCCACCAGCAGAGATAATGGTCGGGACACCGGGGAGCTGTTTTTT
CATSRDNGRDTGELFF
>-|TRBV9|TRBJ1-4|-
TGTGCCAGCACCTCGGGGGGAGAGGCAACTAATGAAAAACTGTTTTTT
CASTSGGEATNEKLFF
>-|TRBV27|TRBJ1-1|TRBD1
TGTGCCAGCAAACGAATACAGGGGGCTCTTTGGACTGAAGCTTTCTTT
CASKRIQGALWTEAFF
>-|TRBV7-8|TRBJ2-3|-
TGTGCCAGCAGACGACAGGGCACAGATACGCAGTATTTT
CASRRQGTDTQYF
>-|TRBV5-4|TRBJ1-3|-
TGTGCCAGCAGCTTGGACCCAACCACTACTGGAAACACCATATATTTT
CASSLDPTTTGNTIYF
>-|TRBV5-3|TRBJ1-5|TRBD1
TGTGCCAGAAGTCACCCGGGACAGCCTGCGTATCAGCCCCAGCATTTT
CARSHPGQPAYQPQHF
>-|TRBV6-5|TRBJ2-7|TRBD1
TGTGCCAGCCGGGACAGGGCCGAGCAGTACTTC
CASRDRAEQYF
>once|TRBV18|TRBJ2-1|TRBD2
TGTGCCAGCTCACTTAGCGGGACGTCCTACAATGAGCAGTTCTTC
CASSLSGTSYNEQFF
>once|TRBV19|TRBJ2-3|TRBD2
TGTGCCAGTAGTATCGCACTAGCGGGAGGGCCATTGGATACGCAGTATTTT
CASSIALAGGPLDTQYF
>-|TRBV11-3|TRBJ2-5|TRBD1
TGTGCCAGCAGCTTGCCGGGACAGGGGGCATTGGAGACCCAGTACTTC
CASSLPGQGALETQYF
>-|TRBV18|TRBJ1-5|-
TGTGCCAGCTCCCTATTCGACGAGGGGCCCCAGCATTTT
CASSLFDEGPQHF
>-|TRBV7-9|TRBJ1-1|TRBD1
TGTGCCAGCAGAAATCAGGGGGAACCCACTGAAGCTTTCTTT
CASRNQGEPTEAFF
>-|TRBV28|TRBJ2-7|-
TGTGCCAGCAGTTTATCAGGGGCTTCCTACGAGCAGTACTTC
CASSLSGASYEQYF
>-|TRBV7-3|TRBJ1-3|TRBD1
TGTGCCAGCAGCTTCGGGACAGGGGGCTTCTCTGGAAACACCATATATTTT
CASSFGTGGFSGNTIYF
>-|TRBV3-1/TRBV3-2|TRBJ1-1|TRBD1
TGTGCCACCACGGACAGGGGCAAAATGAACACTGAAGCTTTCTTT
CATTDRGKMNTEAFF
>-|TRBV11-2|TRBJ1-1|-
TGTGCCAGCAGCTTAGCCAGGGGAGTTGAAGCTTTCTTT
CASSLARGVEAFF
>-|TRBV5-1|TRBJ2-5|TRBD1
TGCGCCAGCAGCTCCGGGACAGTCCAAGAGACCCAGTACTTC
CASSSGTVQETQYF
>-|TRBV6-5|TRBJ2-3|TRBD1
TGTGCCAGCAGAATTGGACAGGGGTTCACAGATACGCAGTATTTT
CASRIGQGFTDTQYF
>-|TRBV19|TRBJ2-1|-
TGTGCCAGTAGTATTACCGGGTCGTTTCGAGAGCAGTTCTTC
CASSITGSFREQFF
>-|TRBV30|TRBJ1-1|-
TGTGCCTGGAGTGTATATACCGGGACTGAAGCTTTCTTT
CAWSVYTGTEAFF
>-|TRBV12-5|TRBJ1-4|-
TGTGCTAGTGGTTTGGTACGGGGGAGCTATAATGAAAAACTGTTTTTT
CASGLVRGSYNEKLFF
>-|TRBV2|TRBJ2-1|-
TGTGCCAGCAGTGAATCGAGGGGGGGCTTTTACAATGAGCAGTTCTTC
CASSESRGGFYNEQFF
>-|TRBV28|TRBJ1-2|TRBD1
TGTGCCAGCAATCAAGGGACAGACTATGGCTACACCTTC
CASNQGTDYGYTF
>-|TRBV19|TRBJ1-5|-
TGTGCCAGTAGTATCGGACGGGAGGGTCAGCCCCAGCATTTT
CASSIGREGQPQHF
>-|TRBV11-3|TRBJ2-7|-
TGTGCCAGCAGCTTAGCCGGGGGATCAACGGTCTACGAGCAGTACTTC
CASSLAGGSTVYEQYF
>-|TRBV6-1|TRBJ1-5|TRBD1
TGTGCCAGCAGTGACGTTAGGGGACAGGGGCATCAGCCCCAGCATTTT
CASSDVRGQGHQPQHF
>-|TRBV27|TRBJ2-1|-
TGTGCCAGCAAGTTGGTAGACTACGACTATGAGCAGTTCTTC
CASKLVDYDYEQFF
>-|TRBV27|TRBJ2-6|-
TGTGCCAGCAGCCAGAGCCGGGACTGGTTCTCTGGGGCCAACGTCCTGACTTTC
CASSQSRDWFSGANVLTF
>-|TRBV7-2|TRBJ2-6|-
TGTGCCAATACAGGGACCTCTGGGGCCAACGTCCTGACTTTC
CANTGTSGANVLTF
>-|TRBV6-5|TRBJ2-2|-
TGTGCCAGCAGTTTTTCAGGGCCCACCGGGGAGCTGTTTTTT
CASSFSGPTGELFF
>-|TRBV20-1|TRBJ1-1|-
TGCAGTGCTAGTTTACCCCTCGGGAACACTGAAGCTTTCTTT
CSASLPLGNTEAFF
>-|TRBV27|TRBJ2-1|TRBD2
TGTGCCAGCAATCTCTGGCGGGAGGAGAGTGAGCAGTTCTTC
CASNLWREESEQFF
>-|TRBV28|TRBJ1-2|-
TGTGCCAGCAGTTTAAACGGGATTCAATATGGCTACACCTTC
CASSLNGIQYGYTF
>-|TRBV5-5|TRBJ1-5|TRBD1
TGTGCCAGTCGACAGGGGTGGGAACAGCCCCAGCATTTT
CASRQGWEQPQHF
>-|TRBV11-3|TRBJ1-1|-
TGTGCCAGCAGCTCAAACGCGGGGGGCCTCACTGAAGCTTTCTTT
CASSSNAGGLTEAFF
>-|TRBV4-1|TRBJ2-7|TRBD1
TGCGCCAGCAGCCAATCCCCCGGACAGGGGGAATTCTACGAGCAGTACTTC
CASSQSPGQGEFYEQYF
>-|TRBV6-5|TRBJ2-1|TRBD2
TGTGCCAGCAGTTACAGCGGGGGGGGCTACAATGAGCAGTTCTTC
CASSYSGGGYNEQFF
>few|TRBV5-3|TRBJ2-7|-
TGTGCCAGAAGCTTCCGGGAGTTTAGCTCCTACGAGCAGTACTTC
CARSFREFSSYEQYF